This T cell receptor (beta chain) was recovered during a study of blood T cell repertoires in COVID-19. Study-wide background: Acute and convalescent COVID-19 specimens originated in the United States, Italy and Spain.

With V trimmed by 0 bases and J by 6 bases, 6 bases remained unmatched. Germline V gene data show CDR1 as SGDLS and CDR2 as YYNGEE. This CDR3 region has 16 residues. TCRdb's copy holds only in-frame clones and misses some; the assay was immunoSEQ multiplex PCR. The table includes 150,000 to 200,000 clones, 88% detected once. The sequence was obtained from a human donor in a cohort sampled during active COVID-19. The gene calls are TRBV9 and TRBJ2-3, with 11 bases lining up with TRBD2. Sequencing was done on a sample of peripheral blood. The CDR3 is CASSVGGTSGRDTQYF. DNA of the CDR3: TGTGCCAGCAGCGTAGGAGGGACTAGCGGCCGGGATACGCAGTATTTT.